This TCR beta chain was identified in a study of cytomegalovirus exposure and HLA in healthy donors. It was with 60 Vbeta and 13 Jbeta primers that the PCR ran. Produced via immunoSEQ multiplex PCR; TCRdb's table is partial and in-frame only. The table lists over 100,000 clones, roughly three quarters of them singletons. Looked up from germline, CDR1 is LNHDA and CDR2 is SQIVND (reference sequence). V was trimmed by 6 bases and J by 0 bases, leaving 8 bases between them. CDR3 size: 13 residues. The chain carries TRBV19 and TRBJ1-1; a possible D gene is TRBD1 (5 bases). This clonotype was sampled from a male donor in good health and CMV-seropositive. The source material was PBMCs. The CDR3 sequence is CASSLTVNTEAFF. The DNA for the CDR3 is TGTGCCAGTAGCCTGACAGTGAACACTGAAGCTTTCTTT. The full variable domain, completed using reference TRBV19 and TRBJ1-1, is DGGITQSPKYLFRKEGQNVTLSCEQNLNHDAMYWYRQDPGQGLRLIYYSQIVNDFQKGDIAEGYSVSREKKESFPLTVTSAQKNPTAFYLCASSLTVNTEAFFGQGTRLTVV.